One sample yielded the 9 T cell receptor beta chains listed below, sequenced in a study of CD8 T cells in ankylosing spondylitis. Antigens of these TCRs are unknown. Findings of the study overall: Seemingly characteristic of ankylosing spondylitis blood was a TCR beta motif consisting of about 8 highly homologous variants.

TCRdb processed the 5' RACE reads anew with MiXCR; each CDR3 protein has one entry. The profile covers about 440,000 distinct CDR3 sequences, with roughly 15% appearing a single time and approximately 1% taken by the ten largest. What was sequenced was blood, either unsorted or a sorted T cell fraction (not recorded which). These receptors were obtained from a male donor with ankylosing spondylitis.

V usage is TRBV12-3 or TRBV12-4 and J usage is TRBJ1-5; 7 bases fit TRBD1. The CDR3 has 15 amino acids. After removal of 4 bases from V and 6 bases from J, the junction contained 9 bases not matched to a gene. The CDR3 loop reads CASSSTDRRTQPQHF. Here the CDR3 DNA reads TGTGCCAGCAGTTCAACGGACAGGCGGACTCAGCCCCAGCATTTT.

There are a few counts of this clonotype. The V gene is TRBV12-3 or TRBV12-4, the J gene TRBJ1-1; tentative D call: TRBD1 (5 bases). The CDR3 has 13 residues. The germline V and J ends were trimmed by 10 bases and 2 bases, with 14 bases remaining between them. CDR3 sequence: CATQAGPNTEAFF. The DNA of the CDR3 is TGTGCCACCCAGGCGGGGCCTAACACTGAAGCTTTCTTT.

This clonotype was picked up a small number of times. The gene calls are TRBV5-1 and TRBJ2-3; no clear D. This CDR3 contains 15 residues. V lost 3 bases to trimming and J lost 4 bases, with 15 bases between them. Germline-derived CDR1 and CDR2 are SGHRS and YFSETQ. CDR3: CASSSYIPGADTQYF. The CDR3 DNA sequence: TGCGCCAGCAGCTCGTACATACCGGGCGCAGATACGCAGTATTTT.

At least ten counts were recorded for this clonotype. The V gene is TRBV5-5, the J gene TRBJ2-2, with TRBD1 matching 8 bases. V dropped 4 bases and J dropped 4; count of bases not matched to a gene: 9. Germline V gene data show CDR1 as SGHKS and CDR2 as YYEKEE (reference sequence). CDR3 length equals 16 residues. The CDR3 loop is CASSPRTGSGTGELFF. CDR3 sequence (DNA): TGTGCCAGCAGCCCCCGGACAGGGTCGGGCACCGGGGAGCTGTTTTTT.

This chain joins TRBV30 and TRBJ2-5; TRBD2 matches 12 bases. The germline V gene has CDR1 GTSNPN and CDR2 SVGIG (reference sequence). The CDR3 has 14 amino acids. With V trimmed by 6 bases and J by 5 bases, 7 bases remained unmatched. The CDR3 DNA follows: TGTGCCTGCTCACGACTAGCGGGGGTGGAGACCCAGTACTTC. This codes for CACSRLAGVETQYF.

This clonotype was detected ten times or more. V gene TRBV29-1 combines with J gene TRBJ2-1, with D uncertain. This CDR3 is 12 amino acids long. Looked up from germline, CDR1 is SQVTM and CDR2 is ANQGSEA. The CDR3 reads CTLTDLYNEQFF. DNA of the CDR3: TGCACCCTCACAGACCTTTACAATGAGCAGTTCTTC.

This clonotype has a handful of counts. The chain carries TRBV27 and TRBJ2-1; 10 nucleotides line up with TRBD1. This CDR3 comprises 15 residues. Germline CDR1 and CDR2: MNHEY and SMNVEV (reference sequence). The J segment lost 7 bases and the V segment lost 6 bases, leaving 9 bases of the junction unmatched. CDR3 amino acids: CASRSRGQGRNEQFF. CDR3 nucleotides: TGTGCCAGCAGATCCCGGGGACAGGGGAGGAATGAGCAGTTCTTC.

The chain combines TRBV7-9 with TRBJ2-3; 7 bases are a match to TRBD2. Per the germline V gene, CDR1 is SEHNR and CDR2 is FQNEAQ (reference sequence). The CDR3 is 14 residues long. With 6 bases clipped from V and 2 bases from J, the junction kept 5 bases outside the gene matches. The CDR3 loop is CASSPGTNTDTQYF. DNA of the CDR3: TGTGCCAGCAGTCCCGGGACTAACACAGATACGCAGTATTTT.

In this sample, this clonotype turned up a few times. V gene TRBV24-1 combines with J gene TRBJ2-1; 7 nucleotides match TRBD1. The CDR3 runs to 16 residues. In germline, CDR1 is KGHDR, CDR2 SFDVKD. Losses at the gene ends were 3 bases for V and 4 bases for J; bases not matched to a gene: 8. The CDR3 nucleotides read TGTGCCACCAGTGATCCCAGCCGGACAGGATACAATGAGCAGTTCTTC. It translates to CATSDPSRTGYNEQFF.